The 26 T cell receptor beta chains in this list originate from one sample, sequenced in a study of blood T cell repertoires in COVID-19. Here immunoSEQ multiplex PCR was the method, and the copy in TCRdb shows in-frame clones only, minus some. The sample holds 300,000 to 350,000 clones, more than 85% seen once. The sample taken for sequencing was PBMCs or T cells enriched from blood (not recorded which). These TCRs come from a woman in her twenties or thirties who had recovered from COVID-19.

This clone appeared once. The chain joins TRBV4-3 to TRBJ2-1, with 11 nucleotides matching TRBD2. V shed 0 bases and J 10 bases; nucleotides not matched to a gene: 8. Germline-derived CDR1 and CDR2 are LGHNA and YSLEER. The CDR3 consists of 16 residues. CDR3 nucleotides: TGCGCCAGCAGCCAAGAAGCCCTAGCGGGGGGTAACGAGCAGTTCTTC. It translates to CASSQEALAGGNEQFF.

Only one count was recorded for this clone. In nucleotides, the CDR3 is TGTGCCAGCAGAGGGGAGGGGACTGAAGCTTTCTTT. Translated, it gives CASRGEGTEAFF. The rearrangement links TRBV25-1 to TRBJ1-1, with D tentatively TRBD1 (5 bases). The CDR3 runs 12 residues. The V end lost 6 bases, the J end lost 5 bases, and 10 bases lay between the germline ends. Germline CDR1 reads MGHDK; CDR2 reads SYGVNS.

The V call is TRBV5-1, the J call TRBJ2-1; possible D gene TRBD2, 6 bases. This CDR3 spans 16 amino acids. The ends were cut back, 4 bases at V and 0 bases at J, with 14 bases in the middle. Germline CDR1 is SGHRS and CDR2 is YFSETQ. The CDR3 here is CASSPPGGSSYNEQFF. Written as DNA, the CDR3 is TGCGCCAGCAGCCCCCCTGGGGGGAGCTCCTACAATGAGCAGTTCTTC.

This rearrangement joins TRBV28 to TRBJ1-1; no definite D call. V was pared by 7 bases and J by 9 bases, with 15 bases between. The CDR3 is 12 residues long. CDR1 and CDR2 (germline): MDHEN, SYDVKM. CDR3 loop: CASTVRERKAFF. The CDR3 DNA sequence: TGTGCCAGCACCGTGAGAGAAAGAAAAGCTTTCTTT.

The rearrangement joins TRBV5-6 to TRBJ2-5; D is undetermined. Germline V gene lookup returns CDR1 SGHDT and CDR2 YYEEEE. Between the trimmed V and J ends, which lost 0 bases and 3 bases, there was a span of 6 bases. The CDR3 extends over 13 amino acids. CDR3 sequence: CASSLDTKETQYF. The CDR3 bases are TGTGCCAGCAGCTTGGACACAAAAGAGACCCAGTACTTC. Looking up the rest from reference TRBV5-6 and TRBJ2-5 gives the full variable domain: DAGVTQSPTHLIKTRGQQVTLRCSPKSGHDTVSWYQQALGQGPQFIFQYYEEEERQRGNFPDRFSGHQFPNYSSELNVNALLLGDSALYLCASSLDTKETQYFGPGTRLLVL.

The rearrangement joins TRBV19 to TRBJ1-5; possibly TRBD1 for D (5 bases). From germline, CDR1 is LNHDA and CDR2 SQIVND (reference sequence). Deletions cut 4 bases from V and 2 bases from J, with 12 bases between. This CDR3 spans 15 amino acids. The CDR3 loop reads CASSTHGGGNQPQHF. The CDR3 DNA sequence: TGTGCCAGTAGTACCCACGGGGGGGGCAATCAGCCCCAGCATTTT.

This rearrangement joins TRBV23-1 to TRBJ1-2; possibly TRBD1 for D (6 bases). TRBV23-1 belongs to the ORF category, with a function that is uncertain. The V gene lost 1 base and the J gene lost 8 bases, with 17 bases spanning the gap. The CDR3 contains 15 residues. The CDR3 spells CASSQFRQGKSGYTF. CDR3 DNA: TGCGCCAGCAGTCAATTCCGGCAGGGGAAAAGCGGCTACACCTTC.

V is TRBV2 and J is TRBJ1-1, with TRBD1 matching 7 bases. Germline-derived CDR1 and CDR2 are SNHLY and FYNNEI. The CDR3 spans 17 residues. Trimming at V came to 0 bases and at J to 6 bases, leaving 13 bases not matched to a gene. The CDR3 bases are TGTGCCAGCAGTGAAGCGGGGAAGGGCAGGGGGTTCTCTGAAGCTTTCTTT. This encodes CASSEAGKGRGFSEAFF.

The chain recombines TRBV4-3 with TRBJ2-5, with 8 bases aligning to TRBD2. CDR1 is LGHNA, CDR2 YSLEER, per germline. Trimming took 0 bases from V and 5 from J; bases not matched to a gene: 5. The CDR3 is made up of 15 amino acids. The CDR3 is CASSQDGLAGETQYF. CDR3 sequence (DNA): TGCGCCAGCAGCCAAGACGGACTAGCCGGGGAGACCCAGTACTTC.

V and J are TRBV12-3 or TRBV12-4 and TRBJ2-7; no firm D call. The CDR3 runs to 13 residues. V was shortened by 7 bases and J by 3 bases, with 13 bases between the two germline ends. CDR3 sequence: CASTDGVHYEQYF. CDR3 DNA sequence: TGTGCCAGCACCGATGGAGTCCACTACGAGCAGTACTTC.

This chain uses TRBV6-1 with TRBJ1-1; 9 bases are a match to TRBD1. The ends lost 2 bases at V and 4 bases at J; junction bases unmatched: 5. In germline, CDR1 is MNHNS, CDR2 SASEGT. The CDR3 extends over 15 amino acids. The CDR3 protein is CASSENPTGGTEAFF. CDR3 bases: TGTGCCAGCAGTGAAAATCCGACAGGGGGCACTGAAGCTTTCTTT.

This clone has only one observation. The chain is built from TRBV7-2 and TRBJ2-3, with D uncertain. Trimming took off 0 bases at V and 0 bases at J, with 4 bases between the two ends. The CDR3 covers 14 residues. Germline CDR1 SGHTA, CDR2 FQGNSA. In nucleotides, the CDR3 is TGTGCCAGCAGCTTAGCGCGTAGCACAGATACGCAGTATTTT. This codes for CASSLARSTDTQYF.

This chain connects TRBV6-5 to TRBJ2-7, with TRBD1 matching over 10 bases. The CDR3 consists of 16 residues. Germline values: CDR1 MNHEY, CDR2 SVGAGI. The ends lost 2 bases at V and 5 bases at J; junction bases unmatched: 9. The CDR3 loop is CASSYTTGTGVHEQYF. The CDR3, as DNA: TGTGCCAGCAGTTACACCACCGGGACAGGGGTCCACGAGCAGTACTTC.

This clone was recorded a few times. V gene TRBV27 combines with J gene TRBJ1-2; tentatively, D is TRBD1 (6 bases). This CDR3 comprises 14 residues. V was shortened by 10 bases and J by 4 bases, with 19 bases between the two germline ends. Germline V gene data show CDR1 as MNHEY and CDR2 as SMNVEV (reference sequence). For the CDR3, the DNA is TGTGCCAAAAATATGGGGCAGGGGTCCTATGGCTACACCTTC. Its protein product is CAKNMGQGSYGYTF.

This sequence joins TRBV7-9 and TRBJ2-5, with 12 bases fitting TRBD2. This CDR3 has 19 amino acids. In germline, CDR1 is SEHNR, CDR2 FQNEAQ (reference sequence). V lost 8 bases, J lost 4 bases, and 20 bases stayed unmatched. CDR3 sequence: CASRPGLAGLKELRETQYF. The CDR3, as DNA: TGTGCCAGCCGCCCGGGACTAGCGGGTCTTAAGGAATTAAGAGAGACCCAGTACTTC.

The chain has TRBV5-4 and TRBJ2-5; 12 bases are shared with TRBD1. The CDR3 runs 15 residues. The trim removed 0 bases at V and 5 bases at J, leaving 2 bases unmatched. The germline gives CDR1 SGHNT, CDR2 YYREEE (reference sequence). The CDR3 sequence is CASSLGDRGLETQYF. The DNA for the CDR3 is TGTGCCAGCAGCTTGGGGGACAGGGGGCTGGAGACCCAGTACTTC.

V gene TRBV7-9 combines with J gene TRBJ2-2; D uncertain. V dropped 2 bases and J dropped 7 bases, with 14 bases sitting between them. The length of the CDR3 is 15 residues. Germline V gives CDR1 SEHNR, CDR2 FQNEAQ (reference sequence). CDR3 nucleotides: TGTGCCAGCAGCTTACATGGTGGTGAGGTCGGGGAGCTGTTTTTT. This codes for CASSLHGGEVGELFF.

The chain couples TRBV5-1 to TRBJ2-1; TRBD1 matches at 8 bases. CDR1 SGHRS and CDR2 YFSETQ come from the germline V gene. This CDR3 region has 14 residues. After removal of 3 bases from V and 7 bases from J, the junction contained 6 bases not matched to a gene. CDR3 DNA sequence: TGCGCCAGCAGCTCCCGGACAGGGCTTAATGAGCAGTTCTTC. Translation gives CASSSRTGLNEQFF.

The chain uses TRBV6-1 and TRBJ2-7; tentatively, D is TRBD1 (5 bases). The CDR3 extends over 13 amino acids. V gave up 3 bases and J gave up 6 bases, with 12 bases separating them. Germline-derived CDR1 and CDR2 are MNHNS and SASEGT. This CDR3 is CASSDGARFEQYF. In DNA, the CDR3 is TGTGCCAGCAGTGATGGGGCGCGGTTCGAGCAGTACTTC.

The chain has TRBV20-1 and TRBJ1-1, with 11 bases that match TRBD1. Germline CDR1 reads DFQATT; CDR2 reads SNEGSKA (reference sequence). This CDR3 contains 15 residues. Germline trimming cut 3 bases from V and 3 bases from J; bases unmatched to any gene: 6. CDR3 sequence reads: CSASRTGGSDTEAFF. The CDR3 DNA reads as TGCAGTGCTAGTCGGACAGGGGGCTCGGACACTGAAGCTTTCTTT.

The gene calls are TRBV28 and TRBJ2-2, with D tentatively TRBD1 (6 bases). Between the trimmed V and J ends, which lost 4 bases and 0 bases, there was a span of 18 bases. Germline CDR1 is MDHEN and CDR2 is SYDVKM. The CDR3 consists of 18 residues. CDR3 sequence reads: CASSSIPTGIANTGELFF. In DNA, the CDR3 is TGTGCCAGCAGTTCAATACCTACAGGGATAGCGAACACCGGGGAGCTGTTTTTT. The variable domain in full, with the rest retrieved from reference TRBV28 and TRBJ2-2, is DVKVTQSSRYLVKRTGEKVFLECVQDMDHENMFWYRQDPGLGLRLIYFSYDVKMKEKGDIPEGYSVSREKKERFSLILESASTNQTSMYLCASSSIPTGIANTGELFFGEGSRLTVL.

The chain couples TRBV19 to TRBJ1-5; 11 bases map to TRBD1. Germline CDR1 reads LNHDA; CDR2 reads SQIVND (reference sequence). V trimming: 6 bases; J trimming: 5 bases; junction bases outside the gene matches: 15. This CDR3 spans 18 amino acids. In DNA form, the CDR3 reads TGTGCCAGTAGCCCGGGACAGGGGGACCCCCTTATCTATCAGCCCCAGCATTTT. Amino acids: CASSPGQGDPLIYQPQHF.

This clone was counted once. This chain links TRBV24-1 with TRBJ2-1; 8 nucleotides line up with TRBD1. After removal of 4 bases from V and 7 bases from J, the junction contained 17 bases not matched to a gene. This CDR3 has 18 residues. Germline CDR1 and CDR2: KGHDR and SFDVKD. The DNA of the CDR3 is TGTGCCACCAGTGAATCCCCCGCCCGGACAGGGATTTGGAATGAGCAGTTCTTC. It encodes CATSESPARTGIWNEQFF.

CDR3 residues: CASKVDRAYEQYF. As DNA, the CDR3 is TGTGCCAGCAAGGTCGACAGAGCCTACGAGCAGTACTTC. The chain carries TRBV12-3 or TRBV12-4 and TRBJ2-7; possibly TRBD1 for D (5 bases). The CDR3 runs to 13 residues. V shed 7 bases and J shed 2 bases, with 12 bases lying between them.

On this clone: The same CDR3 arises from other DNA sequences in this sample as well. The chain carries TRBV29-1 and TRBJ2-3; 8 positions match TRBD2. V lost 3 bases and J lost 1; bases outside the gene matches: 0. This CDR3 comprises 13 residues. Germline V gene lookup returns CDR1 SQVTM and CDR2 ANQGSEA. Written as DNA, the CDR3 is TGCAGCGTTGACGGGGGGGGCACAGATACGCAGTATTTT. It specifies CSVDGGGTDTQYF.

The V and J genes are TRBV12-2 and TRBJ2-7; the table's D call, TRBD2, was not checked against the DNA. TRBV12-2 is an annotated pseudogene. CDR3 length: 15 amino acids. The CDR3 DNA follows: TGTGCAAGTCGCTTAGCGTATACTCTTCTTTCCGAGCAGTACTTC. This encodes CASRLAYTLLSEQYF.